This record concerns one T cell receptor beta chain sequence. Its specificity is not known. This entry is derived from a study of persistence of HIV-infected CD4 T cells. The CDR3 totals 12 residues. V was cut by 4 bases and J by 2 bases, with 6 bases left in between. CDR1 and CDR2 from the germline V gene are MNHNY and SVGAGI (reference sequence). This was the immunoSEQ version 4 assay in survey mode. Libraries were prepared by immunoSEQ multiplex PCR; TCRdb keeps only in-frame clonotypes and omits some of them. Among some 8,000 clones listed, just over 60% were seen once. Cells were stimulated with CMV-infected fibroblast lysates at approximately 10 ug/mL. Responding CD4+ T cells were sorted by upregulation of both CD40 ligand and CD69.

The sequenced sample was CD4+ T cells sorted from PBMCs after 18-hour stimulation, obtained from a patient who received antiretroviral therapy. The clonotype originates from an adult man with HIV who was CMV-seropositive. This chain uses TRBV6-6 with TRBJ2-7; D not certain. As DNA, the CDR3 is TGTGCCAGCAGTTCCCTACCCTACGAGCAGTACTTC. This translates into CASSSLPYEQYF.